This T cell receptor (beta chain) is from a study of cytomegalovirus exposure and HLA in healthy donors. Notes on the study in general: Earlier results showed most TCR beta V segments being productive about 90% or about 30% of the time. A later analysis linked a missense DCLRE1C variant to TCR beta V- and J-gene trimming. Cytomegalovirus-associated status was assigned to about 180 TCR beta chains.

PCR employed 60 Vbeta and 13 Jbeta primers. Profiling relied on immunoSEQ multiplex PCR, and the TCRdb table lists in-frame clones only, not all of them. The table lists 90,000 to 150,000 clones, about 68% of them singletons, with roughly 12% in the top ten. Trimming took 2 bases from V and 7 from J; bases not matched to a gene: 13. The germline V gene has CDR1 SGHRS and CDR2 YFSETQ. CDR3 size: 17 residues. With regard to this clone: The antigen remains undetermined.

Sequencing input: PBMCs. The rearrangement joins TRBV5-1 to TRBJ2-2, with 8 bases fitting TRBD1. This TCR derives from a woman in her forties or fifties in good health and CMV-seropositive. CDR3 in DNA: TGCGCCAGCAGCTTAACCCCTCAGGGGGCAGTGATCGGGGAGCTGTTTTTT. This translates into CASSLTPQGAVIGELFF.